These 4 T cell receptor beta chains came from one sample sequenced in a study of sequential checkpoint blockade in melanoma. Treatment defined: randomized to nivolumab then ipilimumab (arm A) or the reverse (arm B). TCRdb keeps only in-frame clones here, not all; method: immunoSEQ multiplex PCR. The sample has about 15,000 clones, roughly 82% seen once. This sample comprised CD8+ T cells sorted from blood (inferred from file names), obtained from a patient given nivolumab and ipilimumab in sequence. The receptors were gathered from a human donor with melanoma.

This clone was detected only a few times. This chain uses TRBV19 with TRBJ1-6; 7 nucleotides line up with TRBD1. In germline, CDR1 is LNHDA, CDR2 SQIVND (reference sequence). With V trimmed by 8 bases and J by 6 bases, 4 bases remained unmatched. CDR3 length: 13 amino acids. The CDR3 loop is CASEGQSNSPLHF. Written as DNA, the CDR3 is TGTGCCAGTGAGGGACAGAGTAATTCACCCCTCCACTTT.

This chain links TRBV4-1 with TRBJ2-7, with D hard to call. The germline gives CDR1 MGHRA, CDR2 YSYEKL. The CDR3 is made up of 10 amino acids. The CDR3 DNA reads as TGCGCAGACGAGGACTACGAGCAGTACTTC. It specifies CADEDYEQYF.

The chain links TRBV30 to TRBJ1-2, with D possibly TRBD1 on 5 matching bases. V was trimmed by 3 bases and J by 6 bases, leaving 5 bases between them. CDR1 and CDR2 (germline): GTSNPN, SVGIG (reference sequence). The CDR3 is 10 amino acids. The CDR3 sequence: CAWRQDGYTF. As DNA, the CDR3 is TGTGCCTGGAGACAGGATGGCTACACCTTC.

CDR3 protein: CASSLSPGPQGEQFF. The CDR3 bases are TGTGCCAGCAGCTTATCGCCGGGCCCCCAGGGTGAGCAGTTCTTC. V is TRBV5-6 and J is TRBJ2-1; weak D call: TRBD1 (5 bases). Trimming removed 2 bases at V and 9 bases at J, with 18 bases between. CDR3 length: 15 amino acids. Germline CDR1 SGHDT, CDR2 YYEEEE.